These 10 T cell receptor beta chains share one sample of origin, sequenced in a study of CXCR3-negative and CXCR3-positive naive CD8 T cells. UMI-labeled 5' RACE TRB cDNA libraries were prepared from the cells. From the 5' RACE reads, TCRdb lists one entry per CDR3 protein and no DNA. The sample totals about 130,000 distinct CDR3 sequences. The sample was naive CXCR3- CD8+ T cells from blood. The subset was: CD45RO-CCR7+CD27+CD95- naive CD8+ T cells lacking CXCR3 (TNR3-). The receptors here all came from a human donor in good health. Some clones in this sample may be carry-over from other donors' samples.

The chain has TRBV6-6 and TRBJ1-5; without DNA, the TCRdb call of TRBD1 cannot be checked. This CDR3 region has 16 residues. Looked up from germline, CDR1 is MNHNY and CDR2 is SVGAGI (reference sequence). The CDR3 loop reads CASSLPGDRVYQPQHF.

The J gene is TRBJ2-1, the V gene TRBV7-2; TCRdb designates TRBD1, a call that cannot be tested without DNA. The CDR3 length is 13 residues. Germline V lookup: CDR1 SGHTA, CDR2 FQGNSA. CDR3 residues: CASSPPLYNEQFF. Using reference TRBV7-2 and TRBJ2-1 for the parts outside the CDR3, the full variable domain is GAGVSQSPSNKVTEKGKDVELRCDPISGHTALYWYRQSLGQGLEFLIYFQGNSAPDKSGLPSDRFSAERTGGSVSTLTIQRTQQEDSAVYLCASSPPLYNEQFFGPGTRLTVL.

This rearrangement joins TRBV7-7 to TRBJ2-1. The CDR3 sequence is 14 residues long. Germline lookup yields CDR1 SSHAT and CDR2 FNYEAQ (reference sequence). The CDR3 spells CASSLRQRYNEQFF.

V and J are TRBV6-4 and TRBJ2-1; checking the TCRdb D call of TRBD2 is not possible without DNA. The CDR3 extends over 15 amino acids. Germline-derived CDR1 and CDR2 are MRHNA and SNTAGT. The CDR3 sequence: CASSGTSGSKDEQFF.

The genes are TRBV7-9 and TRBJ2-7; TCRdb's D call, TRBD1, is unchecked because there is no DNA. Germline assignment: CDR1 SEHNR and CDR2 FQNEAQ (reference sequence). The CDR3 consists of 16 residues. CDR3 in amino acids: CASSLASGGHSYEQYF. Looking up the rest from reference TRBV7-9 and TRBJ2-7 gives the full variable domain: DTGVSQNPRHKITKRGQNVTFRCDPISEHNRLYWYRQTLGQGPEFLTYFQNEAQLEKSRLLSDRFSAERPKGSFSTLEIQRTEQGDSAMYLCASSLASGGHSYEQYFGPGTRLTVT.

The CDR3 loop is CASSLYPSGSDTQYF. The chain carries TRBV7-2 and TRBJ2-3. The germline V gene encodes CDR1 SGHTA and CDR2 FQGNSA. CDR3 length equals 15 residues.

The gene calls are TRBV5-1 and TRBJ2-1; TCRdb's D call, TRBD1, is unchecked because there is no DNA. Germline CDR1 SGHRS, CDR2 YFSETQ. The CDR3 is 16 residues long. The CDR3 sequence: CASSRKIGGHYNEQFF.

The CDR3 here is CAIPRSLGTKNIQYF. The chain uses TRBV21-1 and TRBJ2-4; the D call from TCRdb, TRBD1, cannot be confirmed without DNA. TRBV21-1 is tagged as a pseudogene. The CDR3 runs to 15 residues.

This chain connects TRBV29-1 to TRBJ2-7; TCRdb's D gene call, TRBD1, goes unchecked for lack of DNA. Germline V gene data show CDR1 as SQVTM and CDR2 as ANQGSEA. This CDR3 has 15 residues. This chain's CDR3 is CSVVGDRHYTYEQYF.

The chain employs TRBV4-1 and TRBJ1-4; lacking DNA, the TRBD1 call made by TCRdb goes unchecked. CDR1 is MGHRA and CDR2 is YSYEKL in the germline V gene. The length of the CDR3 is 16 residues. The CDR3 here is CASSQDLPGQGEKLFF.